Included here is one T cell receptor beta chain sequence, with context. TCRdb reprocessed the 5' RACE reads and stores each CDR3 protein as one record, lacking DNA. The sample has about 450,000 distinct CDR3 sequences; the top ten hold around 2.4%. This entry comes from a study of monozygotic twins with inflammatory bowel disease. The germline gives CDR1 LNHDA, CDR2 SQIVND (reference sequence). CDR3 length: 15 amino acids. The sample was blood. This receptor was taken from a human donor with ulcerative colitis or Crohn's disease, or a healthy co-twin of an affected twin (not recorded which). This chain connects TRBV19 to TRBJ1-5; checking the TCRdb D call of TRBD1 is not possible without DNA. CDR3: CASSLPGTWNQPQHF.